The TCR beta chain described here comes from a study of immune cell composition in non-small cell lung cancer. Whole-study findings and limits: Clones >0.5% enriched in tumour were rarer in adenocarcinoma (around 35%) than squamous (around 75%). Tumour TCR-beta clonality showed no significant link to smoking pack-years. Adenocarcinomas with higher top tumour-associated clone frequency had more reactive TILs.

The germline V gene encodes CDR1 SGHRS and CDR2 YFSETQ. V shed 0 bases, J shed 5 bases, and the junction held 5 bases outside the gene matches. The CDR3 totals 15 residues. The normal lung sample lay at least 3 cm, and maximally far, from the tumour. Template was genomic DNA from frozen, unsorted single-cell suspensions. Concerning this clone: Its antigen is unidentified.

Data came from immunoSEQ multiplex PCR; TCRdb stores just in-frame clones and leaves some out. Of 3,000 to 3,500 clones in the sample, over 60% were seen once. This chain connects TRBV5-1 to TRBJ2-1, with 7 bases matching TRBD2. The clonotype was recovered from a human donor with non-small cell lung cancer. The donor label of this sample is uncertain. The material sequenced was non-adjacent lung tissue. The DNA of the CDR3 is TGCGCCAGCAGCTTGGAAGGGACTAACAACAATGAGCAGTTCTTC. Translating gives CASSLEGTNNNEQFF. Full variable domain (rest looked up from reference TRBV5-1 and TRBJ2-1): KAGVTQTPRYLIKTRGQQVTLSCSPISGHRSVSWYQQTPGQGLQFLFEYFSETQRNKGNFPGRFSGRQFSNSRSEMNVSTLELGDSALYLCASSLEGTNNNEQFFGPGTRLTVL.